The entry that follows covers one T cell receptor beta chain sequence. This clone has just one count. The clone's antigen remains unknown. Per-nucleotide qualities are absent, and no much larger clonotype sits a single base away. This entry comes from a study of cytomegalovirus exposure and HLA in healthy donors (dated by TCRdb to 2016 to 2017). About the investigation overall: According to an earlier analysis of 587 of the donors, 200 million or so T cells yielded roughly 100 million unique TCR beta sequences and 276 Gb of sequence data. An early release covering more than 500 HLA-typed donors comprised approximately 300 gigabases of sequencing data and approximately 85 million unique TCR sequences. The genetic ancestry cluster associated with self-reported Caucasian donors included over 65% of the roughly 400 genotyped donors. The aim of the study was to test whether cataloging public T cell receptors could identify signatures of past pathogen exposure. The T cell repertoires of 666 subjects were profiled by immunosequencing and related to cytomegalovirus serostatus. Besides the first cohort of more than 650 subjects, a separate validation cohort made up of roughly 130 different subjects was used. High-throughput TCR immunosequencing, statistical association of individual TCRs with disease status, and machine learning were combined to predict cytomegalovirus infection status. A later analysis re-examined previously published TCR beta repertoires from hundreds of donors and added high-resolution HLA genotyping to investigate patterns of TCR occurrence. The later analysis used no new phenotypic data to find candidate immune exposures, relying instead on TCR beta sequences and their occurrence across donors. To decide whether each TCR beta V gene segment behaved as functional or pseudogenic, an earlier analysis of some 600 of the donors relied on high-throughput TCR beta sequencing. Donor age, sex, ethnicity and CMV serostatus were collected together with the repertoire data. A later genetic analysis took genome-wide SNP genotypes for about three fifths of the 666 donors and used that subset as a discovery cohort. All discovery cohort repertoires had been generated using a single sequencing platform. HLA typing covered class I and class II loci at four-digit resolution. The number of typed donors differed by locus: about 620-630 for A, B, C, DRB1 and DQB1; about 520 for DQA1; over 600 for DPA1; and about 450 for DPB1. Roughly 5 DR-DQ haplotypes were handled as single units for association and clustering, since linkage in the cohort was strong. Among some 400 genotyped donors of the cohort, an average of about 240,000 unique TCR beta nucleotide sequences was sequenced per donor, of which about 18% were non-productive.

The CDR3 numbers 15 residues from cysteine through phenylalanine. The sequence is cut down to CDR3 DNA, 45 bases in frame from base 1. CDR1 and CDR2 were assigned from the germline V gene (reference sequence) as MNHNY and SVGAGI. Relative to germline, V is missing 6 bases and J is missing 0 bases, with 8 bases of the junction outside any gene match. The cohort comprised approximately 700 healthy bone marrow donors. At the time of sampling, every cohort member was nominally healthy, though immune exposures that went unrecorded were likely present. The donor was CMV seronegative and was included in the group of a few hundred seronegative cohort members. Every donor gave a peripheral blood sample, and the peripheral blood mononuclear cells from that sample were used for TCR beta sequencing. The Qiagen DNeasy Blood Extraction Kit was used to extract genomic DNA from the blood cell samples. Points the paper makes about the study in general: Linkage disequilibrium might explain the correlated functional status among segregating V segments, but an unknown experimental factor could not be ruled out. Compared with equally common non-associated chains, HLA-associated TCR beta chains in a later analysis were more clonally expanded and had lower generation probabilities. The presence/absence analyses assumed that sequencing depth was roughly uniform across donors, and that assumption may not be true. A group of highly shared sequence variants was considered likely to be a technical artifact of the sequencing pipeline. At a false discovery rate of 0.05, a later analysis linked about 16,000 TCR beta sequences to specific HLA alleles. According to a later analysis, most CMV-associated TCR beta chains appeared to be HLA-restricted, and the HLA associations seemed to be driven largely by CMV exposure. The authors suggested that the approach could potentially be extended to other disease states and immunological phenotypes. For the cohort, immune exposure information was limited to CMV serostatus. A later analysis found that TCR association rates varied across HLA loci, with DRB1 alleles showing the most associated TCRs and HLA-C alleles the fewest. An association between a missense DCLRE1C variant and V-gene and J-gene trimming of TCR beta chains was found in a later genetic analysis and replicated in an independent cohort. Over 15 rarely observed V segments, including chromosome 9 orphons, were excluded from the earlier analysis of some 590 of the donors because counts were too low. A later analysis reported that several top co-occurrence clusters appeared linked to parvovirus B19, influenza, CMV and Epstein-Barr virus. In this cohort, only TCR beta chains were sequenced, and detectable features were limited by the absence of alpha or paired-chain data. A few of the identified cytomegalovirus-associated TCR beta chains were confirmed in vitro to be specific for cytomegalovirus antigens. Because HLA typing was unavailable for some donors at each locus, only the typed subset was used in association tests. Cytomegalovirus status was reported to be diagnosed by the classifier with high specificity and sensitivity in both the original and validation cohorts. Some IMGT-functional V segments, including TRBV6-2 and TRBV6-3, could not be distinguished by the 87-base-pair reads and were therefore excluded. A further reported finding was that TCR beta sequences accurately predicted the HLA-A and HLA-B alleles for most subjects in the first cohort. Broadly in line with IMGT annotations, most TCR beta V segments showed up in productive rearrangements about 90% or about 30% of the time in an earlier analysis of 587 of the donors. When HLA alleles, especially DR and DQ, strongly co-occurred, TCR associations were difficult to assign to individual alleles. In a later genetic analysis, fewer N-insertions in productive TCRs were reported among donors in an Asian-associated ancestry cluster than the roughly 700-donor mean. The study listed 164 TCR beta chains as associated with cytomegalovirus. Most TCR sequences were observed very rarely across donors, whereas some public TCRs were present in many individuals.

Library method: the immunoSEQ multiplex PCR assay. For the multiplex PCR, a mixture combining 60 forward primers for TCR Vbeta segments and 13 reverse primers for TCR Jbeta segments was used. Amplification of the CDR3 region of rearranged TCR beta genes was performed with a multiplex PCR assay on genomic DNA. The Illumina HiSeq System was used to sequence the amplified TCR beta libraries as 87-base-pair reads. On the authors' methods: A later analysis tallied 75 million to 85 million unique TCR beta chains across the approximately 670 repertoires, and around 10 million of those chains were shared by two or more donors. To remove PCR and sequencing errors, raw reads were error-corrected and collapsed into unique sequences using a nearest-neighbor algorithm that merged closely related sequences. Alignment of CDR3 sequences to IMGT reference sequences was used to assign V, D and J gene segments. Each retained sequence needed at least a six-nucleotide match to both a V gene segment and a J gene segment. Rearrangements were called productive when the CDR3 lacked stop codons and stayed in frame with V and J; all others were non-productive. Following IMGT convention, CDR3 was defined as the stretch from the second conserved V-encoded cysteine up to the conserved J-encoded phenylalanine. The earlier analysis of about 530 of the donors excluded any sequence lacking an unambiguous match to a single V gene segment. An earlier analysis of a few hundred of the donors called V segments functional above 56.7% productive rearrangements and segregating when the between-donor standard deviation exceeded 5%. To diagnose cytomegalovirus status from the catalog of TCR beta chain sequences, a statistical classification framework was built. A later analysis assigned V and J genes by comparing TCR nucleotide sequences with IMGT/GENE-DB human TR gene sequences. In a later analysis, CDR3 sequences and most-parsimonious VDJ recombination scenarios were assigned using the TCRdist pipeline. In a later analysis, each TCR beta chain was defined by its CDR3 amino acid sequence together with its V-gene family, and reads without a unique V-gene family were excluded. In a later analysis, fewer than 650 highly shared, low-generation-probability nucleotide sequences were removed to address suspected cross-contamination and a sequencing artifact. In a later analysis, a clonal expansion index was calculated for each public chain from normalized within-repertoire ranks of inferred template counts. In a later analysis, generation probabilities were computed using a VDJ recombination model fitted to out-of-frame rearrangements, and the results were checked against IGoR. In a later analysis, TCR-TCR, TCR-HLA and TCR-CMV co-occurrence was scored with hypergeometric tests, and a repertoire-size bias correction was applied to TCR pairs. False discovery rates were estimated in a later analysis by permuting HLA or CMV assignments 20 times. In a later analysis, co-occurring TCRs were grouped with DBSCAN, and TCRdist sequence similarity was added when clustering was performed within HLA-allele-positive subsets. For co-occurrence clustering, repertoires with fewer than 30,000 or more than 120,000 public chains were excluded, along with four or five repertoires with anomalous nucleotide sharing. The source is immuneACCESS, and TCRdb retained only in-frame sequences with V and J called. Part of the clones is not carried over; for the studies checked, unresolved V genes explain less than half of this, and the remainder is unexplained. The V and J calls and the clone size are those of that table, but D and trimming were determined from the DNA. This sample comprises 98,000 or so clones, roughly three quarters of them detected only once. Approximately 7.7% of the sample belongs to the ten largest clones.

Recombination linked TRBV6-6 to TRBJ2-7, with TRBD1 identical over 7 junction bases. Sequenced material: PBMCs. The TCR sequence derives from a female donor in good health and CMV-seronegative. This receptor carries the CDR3 CASSPDRDASYEQYF. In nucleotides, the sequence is TGTGCCAGCAGCCCCGACAGGGACGCCTCCTACGAGCAGTACTTC.